The clone carrying this T cell receptor beta chain was counted only a few times. What it binds is not known. This record comes from a study of cytomegalovirus exposure and HLA in healthy donors. This CDR3 contains 13 residues. V lost 3 bases and J lost 5, with 11 bases in between. Germline V gene data show CDR1 as SGHTA and CDR2 as FQGTGA. Primers: 60 Vbeta forward and 13 Jbeta reverse. The protocol was immunoSEQ multiplex PCR, while the TCRdb copy is restricted to in-frame clones and leaves out a portion. The table has roughly 180,000 clones, less than 85% seen once. Overall study findings and caveats: Confirmation was obtained in vitro that a few CMV-associated chains are specific for CMV antigens. Usually a TCR sequence was rare, but some public TCRs were found in many donors.

Source material: PBMCs. The chain joins TRBV7-3 to TRBJ2-7; tentative D call: TRBD1 (5 bases). This receptor was taken from a man aged 18 to 29 in good health and CMV-seronegative. The CDR3 nucleotides read TGTGCCAGCAGCTTTTCAGGGATCCACGAGCAGTACTTC. Encoded protein: CASSFSGIHEQYF.